This T cell receptor (beta chain) was profiled in a study of blood T cell repertoires in COVID-19. At the level of the study: Donors in the United States, Italy and Spain gave samples during acute or convalescent COVID-19. Nucleic acid was either cDNA or gDNA, and it came from T cells, B-cell-depleted T cells, or PBMCs.

Those enrolled in Seattle joined during active infection and were followed longitudinally afterward. In the original workflow: Researchers report that nucleated cell counts were estimated from reference gene primer amplification. Repertoires were generated with immunoSEQ multiplex PCR, while TCRdb's copy carries only in-frame clones and drops some. From that table come the V and J calls and clone size; the DNA was used to work out D and trimming. Of 200,000 to 300,000 clones listed, around 90% are singletons. Per the germline V gene, CDR1 is GTSNPN and CDR2 is SVGIG (reference sequence). J gave up 0 bases and V 5 bases, and 3 bases lay outside the gene matches. The CDR3 has 13 amino acids.

What was sequenced was peripheral blood. V is TRBV30 and J is TRBJ1-2; 7 nucleotides line up with TRBD1. The origin of this receptor is a woman aged 60-70 years with COVID-19, enrolled during active disease. The CDR3 is CAWGTETNYGYTF. CDR3 bases: TGTGCCTGGGGGACAGAGACTAACTATGGCTACACCTTC.